The 3 T cell receptor beta chains below were found in one sample sequenced in a study of Ad26.COV2.S vaccination and SARS-CoV-2 variants. TCRdb keeps only in-frame clones here, not all; method: immunoSEQ multiplex PCR. Of around 250,000 clones listed, about 87% are singletons. Treatment noted: roughly 19 received Ad26.COV2.S at low or high dose, single or two shots; about 5 received placebo; per-sample allocation not given. Each sample was drawn 63 days after the first injection (of vaccine or placebo). Material: peripheral blood, obtained in a trial of Ad26.COV2.S vaccine versus placebo. Receptors were obtained from a person aged 18-65 years who received the Ad26.COV2.S COVID-19 vaccine or a placebo.

The chain combines TRBV7-2 with TRBJ2-7, with 7 bases fitting TRBD1. Trimming removed 1 base from V and 3 bases from J; junction bases left unmatched: 3. The CDR3 has 14 residues. Per the germline V gene, CDR1 is SGHTA and CDR2 is FQGNSA. CDR3 sequence: CASSLVAGGYEQYF. The CDR3 DNA follows: TGTGCCAGCAGCTTAGTTGCAGGGGGCTACGAGCAGTACTTC.

J is TRBJ1-2 and V is TRBV18; 8 bases are a match to TRBD1. Germline V lookup: CDR1 KGHSH, CDR2 LQKENI. The J segment lost 4 bases and the V segment lost 2 bases, leaving 6 bases of the junction unmatched. This CDR3 comprises 15 residues. CDR3 DNA sequence: TGTGCCAGCTCACCAGCGACAGGGGTACTCTATGGCTACACCTTC. This codes for CASSPATGVLYGYTF.

The rearrangement joins TRBV5-8 to TRBJ2-7, with D possibly matching TRBD2 (6 bases). The CDR3 is made up of 16 amino acids. CDR1 SGHTS and CDR2 YDEGEE come from the germline V gene. Trimming took off 4 bases at V and 6 bases at J, with 23 bases between the two ends. The DNA of the CDR3 is TGTGCCAGCAGCGCGGCTTCGGGAGTCCGGCCAATCGAGCAGTACTTC. Protein: CASSAASGVRPIEQYF.